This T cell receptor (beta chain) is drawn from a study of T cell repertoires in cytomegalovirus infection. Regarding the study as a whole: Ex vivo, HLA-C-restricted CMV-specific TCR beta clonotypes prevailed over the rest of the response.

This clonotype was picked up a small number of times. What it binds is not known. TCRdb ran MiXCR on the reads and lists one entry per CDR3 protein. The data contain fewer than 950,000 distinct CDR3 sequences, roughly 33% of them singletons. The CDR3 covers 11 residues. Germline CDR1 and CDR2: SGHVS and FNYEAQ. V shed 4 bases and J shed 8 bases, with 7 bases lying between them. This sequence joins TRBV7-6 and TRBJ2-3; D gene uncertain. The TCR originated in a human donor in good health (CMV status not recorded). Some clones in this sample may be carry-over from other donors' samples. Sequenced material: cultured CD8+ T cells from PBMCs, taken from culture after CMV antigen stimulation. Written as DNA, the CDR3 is TGTGCCAGCAGCTCCCTGGTTACGCAGTATTTT. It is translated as CASSSLVTQYF.